A selection of T cell receptor beta chains follows, all from one sample in a study of T cells in Graves' hyperthyroidism and ophthalmopathy. TCRdb reanalysed the multiplex PCR reads using MiXCR and keeps one entry per CDR3 protein. The sample has hundreds of thousands of distinct CDR3 sequences, more than 11% seen once. The specimen was blood. These receptors were obtained from a young woman with Graves' hyperthyroidism. CDR3s leave out the opening cysteine and the closing phenylalanine or tryptophan.

v_call: TRBV19; j_call: TRBJ2-6; cdr3_aa: ASSRDSGANVLT
v_call: TRBV5-1; j_call: TRBJ1-6; cdr3_aa: ASSPDRTGPSPLH
v_call: TRBV25-1; j_call: TRBJ1-2; cdr3_aa: ANSGGLGYT
v_call: TRBV28; j_call: TRBJ1-1; cdr3_aa: ATRTGVAF
v_call: TRBV27; j_call: TRBJ2-7; cdr3_aa: ASSPGPYEQY
v_call: TRBV7-2; j_call: TRBJ2-3; cdr3_aa: ASSLAYSGDTQY
v_call: TRBV20-1; j_call: TRBJ1-6; cdr3_aa: SAGTGVFNSPLH
v_call: TRBV29-1; j_call: TRBJ1-1; cdr3_aa: SVRGGQRNTEAF
v_call: TRBV20-1; j_call: TRBJ2-1; cdr3_aa: SAGTSGSIREQF
v_call: TRBV28; j_call: TRBJ2-3; cdr3_aa: ASSLRDSITDTQY
v_call: TRBV6-1; j_call: TRBJ1-5; cdr3_aa: ASSVWGSGSNQPQH
v_call: TRBV20-1; j_call: TRBJ2-7; cdr3_aa: SAYISGRASYEQY
v_call: TRBV11-2; j_call: TRBJ1-6; cdr3_aa: ASTAQGSPLH
v_call: TRBV7-2; j_call: TRBJ1-3; cdr3_aa: ASSQRAANSGSTIY
v_call: TRBV28; j_call: TRBJ1-6; cdr3_aa: ASSSPLGRAGTSPLH
v_call: TRBV12-3/TRBV12-4; j_call: TRBJ1-1; cdr3_aa: ASSLARGSAEAF
v_call: TRBV7-2; j_call: TRBJ1-2; cdr3_aa: ASSSATGNYGYT
v_call: TRBV20-1; j_call: TRBJ2-7; cdr3_aa: SARAAGVPYEQY
v_call: TRBV12-3/TRBV12-4; j_call: TRBJ2-7; cdr3_aa: ASSSLTSARGEQY
v_call: TRBV28; j_call: TRBJ1-5; cdr3_aa: ASSFRQAFSDQPQH
v_call: TRBV5-6; j_call: TRBJ2-7; cdr3_aa: ASRPGTGNREQY
v_call: TRBV28; j_call: TRBJ1-2; cdr3_aa: ASSLDLVGGYGYT
v_call: TRBV2; j_call: TRBJ1-1; cdr3_aa: ASSGEQGASEAF